These 6 T cell receptor beta chains were sequenced from one sample in a study of blood T cell repertoires in COVID-19. The repertoire was sequenced with immunoSEQ multiplex PCR; TCRdb's copy has only in-frame clones and lacks some. The repertoire includes around 130,000 clones, 80% to 90% of them detected once, and 2% to 2.5% sits in the top ten. Input material: PBMCs or T cells enriched from blood (not recorded which). These receptors all come from a man aged 40-50 years with acute COVID-19.

V is TRBV21-1 and J is TRBJ2-3; TRBD2 is the table's D call, not checked against the DNA. TRBV21-1 is deemed a pseudogene. This CDR3 spans 16 amino acids. The CDR3 nucleotides are TGTGCCAGCATGGTCCGGGCTAGCGGGATCACAGATACGCAGTATTTT. As protein: CASMVRASGITDTQYF.

The chain carries TRBV19 and TRBJ2-7, with 8 bases matching TRBD1. The CDR3 length is 16 residues. CDR1 is LNHDA and CDR2 is SQIVND in the germline V gene (reference sequence). V trimming: 0 bases; J trimming: 5 bases; junction bases outside the gene matches: 9. CDR3 sequence reads: CASSIDVRTGRNEQYF. CDR3 coding DNA: TGTGCCAGTAGTATAGATGTAAGGACAGGGAGGAACGAGCAGTACTTC.

The chain uses TRBV30 and TRBJ1-3; no firm D call. The CDR3 covers 14 residues. The germline V and J ends were trimmed by 5 bases and 2 bases, with 13 bases remaining between them. Germline values: CDR1 GTSNPN, CDR2 SVGIG (reference sequence). The CDR3 coding sequence is TGTGCCTGGGCGACCGGGTCCACTGGAAACACCATATATTTT. Its protein product is CAWATGSTGNTIYF.

The chain employs TRBV29-1 and TRBJ2-3; D gene uncertain. Germline V gives CDR1 SQVTM, CDR2 ANQGSEA. V lost 4 bases, J lost 0 bases, and 8 bases lay in between. The CDR3 runs 13 residues. The CDR3, as DNA: TGCAGCGTTGTAAAGCAAAGCACAGATACGCAGTATTTT. Protein: CSVVKQSTDTQYF.

The rearrangement links TRBV6-5 to TRBJ1-5, with a possible D match to TRBD1 (6 bases). This CDR3 is built from 15 residues. CDR1 and CDR2 from the germline V gene are MNHEY and SVGAGI. V lost 8 bases and J 0 bases, leaving 14 bases between the germline ends. In DNA form, the CDR3 reads TGTGCCAGCCGAAAGACAGGAGATAGCAATCAGCCCCAGCATTTT. Its translation: CASRKTGDSNQPQHF.

This chain links TRBV5-5 with TRBJ2-5; D is possibly TRBD2 (6 bases). This CDR3 is built from 15 residues. V was clipped by 3 bases and J by 5 bases, with 17 bases between them. Germline assignment: CDR1 SGHKS and CDR2 YYEKEE (reference sequence). The CDR3 sequence: CASSSTDYSGETQYF. In DNA form, the CDR3 reads TGTGCCAGCAGCTCGACGGACTATTCGGGGGAGACCCAGTACTTC.